These 19 T cell receptor beta chains were all obtained from the same sample, sequenced in a study of OX40 agonist ivuxolimab in advanced cancers. Here immunoSEQ multiplex PCR was the method, and the copy in TCRdb shows in-frame clones only, minus some. The sample holds 22,000 or so clones, around 84% seen once. Source: CD4+ or CD8+ T cells sorted from blood, taken in a trial of the OX40 agonist ivuxolimab. The receptors derive from an adult with an advanced solid tumor such as melanoma, head and neck, liver or kidney cancer.

The chain has TRBV5-6 and TRBJ2-3; the D is unclear. The CDR3 length is 16 residues. The V gene's germline CDR1 is SGHDT and CDR2 YYEEEE. Deletions cut 2 bases from V and 0 bases from J, with 13 bases between. Here the CDR3 reads CASSLLQQYSTDTQYF. The CDR3 nucleotides read TGTGCCAGCAGCTTACTCCAACAGTATAGCACAGATACGCAGTATTTT.

The gene calls are TRBV11-2 and TRBJ2-1; the D gene is possibly TRBD2 (6 bases). The germline V gene has CDR1 SGHAT and CDR2 FQNNGV. The ends were cut back, 1 base at V and 10 bases at J, with 8 bases in the middle. The CDR3 has 12 amino acids. This chain's CDR3 is CASSLALAEQFF. The CDR3 nucleotides are TGTGCCAGCAGCTTAGCGCTAGCGGAGCAGTTCTTC.

The CDR3 bases are TGCAGCGTTGAACGGCGGGAGGCAGGGGTTAGCACAGATACGCAGTATTTT. Protein product: CSVERREAGVSTDTQYF. The chain combines TRBV29-1 with TRBJ2-3; the match to TRBD2 covers 8 bases. The trim removed 2 bases at V and 0 bases at J, leaving 10 bases unmatched. The germline CDR1 and CDR2 sequences are SQVTM and ANQGSEA. The CDR3 loop spans 17 amino acids.

The chain uses TRBV6-5 and TRBJ2-3; 7 bases line up with TRBD1. CDR1 is MNHEY, CDR2 SVGAGI, per germline. J was trimmed by 0 bases and V by 6 bases; bases with no gene match: 6. The CDR3 runs 15 residues. The CDR3 coding sequence is TGTGCCAGCAGCCCCGGACAGGCCAGCACAGATACGCAGTATTTT. The encoded protein is CASSPGQASTDTQYF.

The V and J genes are TRBV9 and TRBJ2-5; D unresolved. Germline-derived CDR1 and CDR2 are SGDLS and YYNGEE. The CDR3 is made up of 14 amino acids. V was shortened by 4 bases and J by 1 base, with 11 bases between the two germline ends. The CDR3 nucleotides read TGTGCCAGCAGCAAGATGGGTGGCCAAGAGACCCAGTACTTC. Encoded protein: CASSKMGGQETQYF.

The chain is built from TRBV4-1 and TRBJ2-1; 9 bases align to TRBD2. The V and J ends lost 1 base and 8 bases, in that order; junction bases with no gene match: 9. Germline V lookup: CDR1 MGHRA, CDR2 YSYEKL. The CDR3 is made up of 16 amino acids. The CDR3 coding sequence is TGCGCCAGCAGCCAAGGGGGCGGGAGGGCCCTGGATGAGCAGTTCTTC. This gives the protein CASSQGGGRALDEQFF.

The chain joins TRBV5-5 to TRBJ2-7; 13 bases are a match to TRBD2. Germline loops: CDR1 SGHKS, CDR2 YYEKEE (reference sequence). V was pared by 4 bases and J by 3 bases, with 7 bases of the junction left unmatched. The CDR3 loop spans 16 amino acids. The chain's CDR3 is CASSPRTSGRVYEQYF. Here the CDR3 DNA reads TGTGCCAGCAGCCCGCGGACTAGCGGGAGAGTCTACGAGCAGTACTTC.

This clone is labeled medium-sized (0.01 to 0.1%). The rearrangement links TRBV16 to TRBJ2-7; D is unresolved. The CDR3 sequence is 12 residues long. Germline CDR1 and CDR2: KGHSY and FQNENV. The V end was cut by 3 bases, the J end by 4 bases, with 7 bases between. CDR3 coding DNA: TGTGCCAGCAGCCAGTACGGGTACGAGCAGTACTTC. Amino acid sequence: CASSQYGYEQYF.

The V call is TRBV6-4, the J call TRBJ1-3; D is uncertain. Trimming left V 2 bases short and J 0 bases short, with 8 bases between. The CDR3 totals 15 residues. Germline lookup yields CDR1 MRHNA and CDR2 SNTAGT. In DNA form, the CDR3 reads TGTGCCAGCAGTGACCCTGCAGACTCTGGAAACACCATATATTTT. This codes for CASSDPADSGNTIYF.

V and J are TRBV27 and TRBJ2-5, with a weak D call TRBD2 (6 bases). The V end was cut by 1 base, the J end by 2 bases, with 8 bases between. The length of the CDR3 is 14 residues. Germline lookup yields CDR1 MNHEY and CDR2 SMNVEV (reference sequence). The CDR3 sequence: CASSLLGGQETQYF. CDR3 DNA sequence: TGTGCCAGCAGTTTATTGGGGGGACAAGAGACCCAGTACTTC.

The J gene is TRBJ2-5, the V gene TRBV6-1, with D maybe TRBD1 (6 bases). Germline assignment: CDR1 MNHNS and CDR2 SASEGT. The V and J ends lost 3 bases and 2 bases respectively, with 13 bases between them. CDR3 length: 15 amino acids. The CDR3 sequence: CASSEAPGTQETQYF. CDR3 nucleotide sequence: TGTGCCAGCAGTGAGGCCCCCGGGACACAAGAGACCCAGTACTTC.

V usage is TRBV19 and J usage is TRBJ1-2, with D perhaps TRBD1 (6 bases). The V and J ends lost 3 bases and 8 bases respectively, with 13 bases between them. Germline V gene data show CDR1 as LNHDA and CDR2 as SQIVND (reference sequence). The CDR3 extends over 13 amino acids. CDR3: CASSIGRGKGYTF. The CDR3 DNA follows: TGTGCCAGTAGTATTGGCAGGGGCAAGGGCTACACCTTC.

The V gene is TRBV10-1, the J gene TRBJ2-5; D gene uncertain. Germline V gene sequence: CDR1 WNHNN, CDR2 SYGVQD (reference sequence). Trimming removed 3 bases from V and 4 bases from J, with 12 bases in between. This CDR3 has 14 amino acids. CDR3 DNA sequence: TGCGCCAGCAGTGAATCTGGAGATCTAGAGACCCAGTACTTC. This encodes CASSESGDLETQYF.

V usage is TRBV4-1 and J usage is TRBJ2-7; perhaps TRBD2 as D (6 bases). Between the trimmed V and J ends, which lost 1 base and 3 bases, there was a span of 10 bases. The CDR3 contains 14 residues. Germline-derived CDR1 and CDR2 are MGHRA and YSYEKL. CDR3 in DNA: TGCGCCAGCAGCCAAGGGCGGGACGGCTACGAGCAGTACTTC. Encoded protein: CASSQGRDGYEQYF.

This clone was detected once. V gene TRBV7-9 combines with J gene TRBJ1-5; D remains ambiguous. This CDR3 spans 13 amino acids. V was clipped by 1 base and J by 5 bases, with 6 bases between them. Germline assignment: CDR1 SEHNR and CDR2 FQNEAQ (reference sequence). This chain's CDR3 is CASSLGRDQPQHF. CDR3 nucleotide sequence: TGTGCCAGCAGCTTAGGGCGGGATCAGCCCCAGCATTTT.

The chain recombines TRBV28 with TRBJ2-3, with unresolved D. This CDR3 has 13 amino acids. V was pared by 2 bases and J by 2 bases, with 5 bases between. Looked up from germline, CDR1 is MDHEN and CDR2 is SYDVKM. The CDR3 spells CASSLVHTDTQYF. The DNA for the CDR3 is TGTGCCAGCAGTTTAGTCCACACAGATACGCAGTATTTT.

The chain has TRBV10-3 and TRBJ1-2, with 8 bases lining up with TRBD1. Trimming at V came to 0 bases and at J to 0 bases, leaving 9 bases not matched to a gene. This CDR3 spans 18 amino acids. CDR1 is ENHRY and CDR2 is SYGVKD in the germline V gene. The CDR3 here is CAISESVRTGKANYGYTF. The DNA for the CDR3 is TGTGCCATCAGTGAGTCCGTTCGGACAGGGAAAGCTAACTATGGCTACACCTTC.

The chain has TRBV28 and TRBJ1-2; D perhaps matches TRBD1 (5 bases). The germline gives CDR1 MDHEN, CDR2 SYDVKM. The CDR3 has 13 residues. V dropped 6 bases and J dropped 8 bases, with 16 bases sitting between them. CDR3 coding DNA: TGTGCCAGCAGCCCCGGGGGAGAGTTAGGCTACACCTTC. As protein: CASSPGGELGYTF.

This clone is labeled as medium-sized. This sequence joins TRBV4-1 and TRBJ1-2; D is ambiguous. Germline V lookup: CDR1 MGHRA, CDR2 YSYEKL. CDR3 length: 13 amino acids. The ends were cut back, 1 base at V and 6 bases at J, with 9 bases in the middle. The CDR3 here is CASSQGVGDGYTF. CDR3 bases: TGCGCCAGCAGCCAAGGGGTGGGCGATGGCTACACCTTC.